The clone carrying this TCR beta chain showed up just a few times. Its cognate antigen is unknown. The data were obtained in a study of cytomegalovirus exposure and HLA in healthy donors. Study context: Clustering assigned around 77% of the approximately 370 genotyped donors to the Caucasian-associated ancestry cluster.

Study conclusions and caveats: Most of the CMV-associated TCR beta chains (in a later analysis) appeared to be HLA-restricted.

The J segment lost 5 bases and the V segment lost 4 bases, leaving 7 bases of the junction unmatched. The CDR3 covers 16 residues. The germline gives CDR1 WNHNN, CDR2 SYGVQD (reference sequence). It was with 60 Vbeta and 13 Jbeta primers that the PCR ran. The protocol was immunoSEQ multiplex PCR, while the TCRdb copy is restricted to in-frame clones and leaves out a portion. The repertoire has tens of thousands of clones, 75% of them found once; the top ten carry over 2%. The sequence derives from a man in his forties in good health and CMV-seronegative. Sequencing was performed on PBMCs. The chain combines TRBV10-1 with TRBJ2-2; the match to TRBD1 covers 10 bases. CDR3 sequence (DNA): TGCGCCAGCAGTGCCAGTCCGGGACAGGGGACCGGGGAGCTGTTTTTT. It codes for CASSASPGQGTGELFF.